This TCR beta chain was profiled in a study of blood T cell repertoires in COVID-19. Study information: PBMCs, B-cell-depleted T cells, or T cells provided the cDNA or gDNA that made up the material.

Germline trimming cut 3 bases from V and 8 bases from J; bases unmatched to any gene: 8. The CDR3 runs to 15 residues. Germline V gene sequence: CDR1 SGHRS, CDR2 YFSETQ. Under the authors' procedure: The authors estimated nucleated cell counts from reference gene primer amplification. The method was immunoSEQ multiplex PCR; TCRdb's version includes in-frame clones alone and lacks a portion of them. D and trimming come from the DNA, and the V and J calls and clone size come from that table. This table holds 200,000 to 300,000 clones, 84% found once. The source of this sequence is a woman aged 35 to 49 who had recovered from COVID-19. The chain uses TRBV5-1 and TRBJ2-1; TRBD2 aligns across 10 bases. Sequenced: peripheral blood. CDR3 bases: TGCGCCAGCAGCTCCGGGACTAGCGTTTCAGATGAGCAGTTCTTC. This encodes CASSSGTSVSDEQFF.